These T cell receptor beta chains were read from a single sample in a study of blood T cell repertoires in COVID-19. Data came from immunoSEQ multiplex PCR; TCRdb stores just in-frame clones and leaves some out. The sample lists around 200,000 clones, less than 90% occurring once. The sample comprised PBMCs or T cells enriched from blood (not recorded which). The source is a woman in her thirties who had been exposed to COVID-19. Both conserved end residues are part of each CDR3. A D gene is named only where the DNA matches it firmly. Not every row has a clone size; where given, it reads once, few, many or a size class.

J gene,D gene,V gene,clone size,CDR3 DNA,CDR3 protein
TRBJ1-6,TRBD1,TRBV5-1,once,TGCGCCAGCAGCCGCAATCCTCGACAGGGCCAAAATAATAATTCACCCCTCCACTTT,CASSRNPRQGQNNNSPLHF
TRBJ1-2,TRBD1,TRBV29-1,once,TGCAGCGTTGGGACAGGGAGAACGACTAACTATGGCTACACCTTC,CSVGTGRTTNYGYTF
TRBJ2-1,TRBD1,TRBV30,NA,TGTGCCTGGAGTCCCGGACAGGTTTCCTACAATGAGCAGTTCTTC,CAWSPGQVSYNEQFF
TRBJ2-2,TRBD1,TRBV2,NA,TGTGCCAGCATGTGGGACAGGGTTGACACCGGGGAGCTGTTTTTT,CASMWDRVDTGELFF
TRBJ2-1,TRBD2,TRBV24-1,NA,TGTGCCACCAGTGATCGGGGACTAGCGGGGGAGTCCTACAATGAGCAGTTCTTC,CATSDRGLAGESYNEQFF
TRBJ1-2,NA,TRBV5-1,NA,TGCGCCAGCAGCTTCTCTGGGGCCAATGGGGGCTACACCTTC,CASSFSGANGGYTF
TRBJ1-1,TRBD1,TRBV7-8,NA,TGTGCCAGCAGCTTAGTTGAGACAGGGTTCCCTGAAGCTTTCTTT,CASSLVETGFPEAFF
TRBJ2-7,NA,TRBV2,NA,TGTGCCAGCAGTGAATGGGAAGGGGACACGGGGCAGTACTTC,CASSEWEGDTGQYF
TRBJ1-2,TRBD1,TRBV3-1/TRBV3-2,NA,TGTGCCAGCAGCCTCCAGGGGGGCTATGGCTACACCTTC,CASSLQGGYGYTF
TRBJ2-3,TRBD1,TRBV2,NA,TGTGCCAGCAGAGCGGGACAGGGTGGCACAGATACGCAGTATTTT,CASRAGQGGTDTQYF
TRBJ2-5,NA,TRBV7-8,NA,TGTGCCAGCAGCGGGGTTTATCCGGGACTCCCGGGGACCCAGTACTTC,CASSGVYPGLPGTQYF
TRBJ2-7,NA,TRBV10-3,NA,TGTGCCATCAGTGAGCCCAATCCCATTAGGGGTGGAAGGACCTACGAGCAGTACTTC,CAISEPNPIRGGRTYEQYF
TRBJ2-1,TRBD1,TRBV5-1,NA,TGCGCCAGCAGCTTGGACAGGGGACCCTACAATGAGCAGTTCTTC,CASSLDRGPYNEQFF
TRBJ1-1,TRBD1,TRBV5-4,once,TGTGCCAGCAGCTTCGACAGGGGAGACACTGAAGCTTTCTTT,CASSFDRGDTEAFF
TRBJ2-1,NA,TRBV24-1,NA,TGTGCCACCCTGCGACAGAGCTCCTACAATGAGCAGTTCTTC,CATLRQSSYNEQFF
TRBJ2-5,NA,TRBV29-1,NA,TGCAGCGTAACAGGGGAGACCCAGTACTTC,CSVTGETQYF
TRBJ1-1,NA,TRBV5-6,NA,TGTGCCAGCAGCTTCCAGGGTATCGAAATGAACACTGAAGCTTTCTTT,CASSFQGIEMNTEAFF
TRBJ1-6,NA,TRBV25-1,NA,TGTGCCAGCAGTGCCTACACGGGGGAACGGAGTCCCCTCCACTTT,CASSAYTGERSPLHF
TRBJ2-1,NA,TRBV5-1,NA,TGCGCCAGCCAACAGGGTCAATCCAATGAGCAGTTCTTC,CASQQGQSNEQFF
TRBJ2-2,TRBD1,TRBV19,NA,TGTGCCAGTAGTATTTTCTGGGACAGGGTCTTCACAAACACCGGGGAGCTGTTTTTT,CASSIFWDRVFTNTGELFF
TRBJ2-1,NA,TRBV18,NA,TGTGCCAGCTCACCACAGCGCCAGTACAATGAGCAGTTCTTC,CASSPQRQYNEQFF
TRBJ1-2,NA,TRBV7-8,NA,TGTGCCAGCAGCCCCGACAGAGCTAACTATGGCTACACCTTC,CASSPDRANYGYTF
TRBJ2-7,TRBD1,TRBV12-3/TRBV12-4,NA,TGTGCCAGCAGGAACAGACAGGGCAACGAGCAGTACTTC,CASRNRQGNEQYF
TRBJ2-5,TRBD1,TRBV4-2,NA,TGTGCCAGCAGCCAAGATCGGCGGACAGGGGTTGGAGAGACCCAGTACTTC,CASSQDRRTGVGETQYF
TRBJ2-7,TRBD1,TRBV5-1,NA,TGCGCCAGCAGCTTGGCGGGACAGGGGACGGGTGAGCAGTACTTC,CASSLAGQGTGEQYF
TRBJ1-2,NA,TRBV2,once,TGTGCCAGCAGTGAACGCTTCTTCTCCGGGGGCACCTTC,CASSERFFSGGTF
TRBJ1-4,TRBD1,TRBV28,NA,TGTGCCAGCAGAAGAAGAGACAGGGGGATTCTGTTTTTT,CASRRRDRGILFF
TRBJ2-3,TRBD2,TRBV9,NA,TGTGCCAGCAGCGCGGGACTAGCGGGGGCTTACACAGATACGCAGTATTTT,CASSAGLAGAYTDTQYF
TRBJ1-1,TRBD1,TRBV9,NA,TGTGCCAGCAGCGTAGATCCGACAGGGAGTGAAGCTTTCTTT,CASSVDPTGSEAFF
TRBJ2-5,TRBD1,TRBV19,NA,TGTGCCAGTAGTTCCTCTCCGGGACAGGGGCGAGAGACCCAGTACTTC,CASSSSPGQGRETQYF
TRBJ2-1,NA,TRBV7-9,NA,TGTGCCAGCACCCTTAGCCGGACAGTCGACAATGAGCAGTTCTTC,CASTLSRTVDNEQFF
TRBJ2-2,NA,TRBV5-1,NA,TGCGCCAGCAGCTTCGACAGAGACACCGGGGAGCTGTTTTTT,CASSFDRDTGELFF
TRBJ2-5,NA,TRBV4-1,NA,TGCGCCAGCAGCCCGACACCTCACACTGGAGAGACCCAGTACTTC,CASSPTPHTGETQYF
TRBJ2-3,TRBD2,TRBV5-1,NA,TGCGCCAGCAGCCCGAGTAGGACTAGCGGGGGGGTGGATACGCAGTATTTT,CASSPSRTSGGVDTQYF
TRBJ1-5,TRBD1,TRBV19,NA,TGTGCCAGTAGTACTCCCGACAGGGGCGAACGGAATCAGCCCCAGCATTTT,CASSTPDRGERNQPQHF
TRBJ1-1,TRBD1,TRBV5-1,NA,TGCGCCAGCAGCTTGGTGCCAGGGGGTAAGAACACTGAAGCTTTCTTT,CASSLVPGGKNTEAFF
TRBJ2-1,TRBD1,TRBV19,NA,TGTGCCAGCGACCTGGGACAGGGGTACAATGAGCAGTTCTTC,CASDLGQGYNEQFF
TRBJ1-1,TRBD1,TRBV19,NA,TGTGCCAGTAGTATCCCGAGAAGACAGGGCGTTCGGACTGAAGCTTTCTTT,CASSIPRRQGVRTEAFF
TRBJ2-1,NA,TRBV12-5,NA,TGTGCTAGTGGTTTTCGCCTTGCCCACGATGCGAGTTCCTACAATGAGCAGTTCTTC,CASGFRLAHDASSYNEQFF
TRBJ2-3,NA,TRBV5-8,NA,TGTGCCAGCAGCTTCGAACGCGCCGACACAGATACGCAGTATTTT,CASSFERADTDTQYF
TRBJ1-1,NA,TRBV19,NA,TGTGCCAGTACCACAGGGTGGGAAGCTTTCTTT,CASTTGWEAFF
TRBJ2-2,TRBD1,TRBV6-5,NA,TGTGCCAGCAGTTTACAGGGGCTACACACCGGGGAGCTGTTTTTT,CASSLQGLHTGELFF
TRBJ2-7,NA,TRBV20-1,NA,TGCAGTGCTACTCAGTCCTACGAGCAGTACTTC,CSATQSYEQYF
TRBJ2-7,NA,TRBV6-5,NA,TGTGCCAGCAGTCATGTGGCAGGGCAGTACTTC,CASSHVAGQYF
TRBJ2-3,NA,TRBV19,NA,TGTGCCAGTAGTATAGTGGCCGATACGCAGTATTTT,CASSIVADTQYF
TRBJ2-5,TRBD2,TRBV5-1,NA,TGCGCCAGCAGCTTGGGACTAGCGGGGGGCCTTCTCCAGACCCAGTACTTC,CASSLGLAGGLLQTQYF
TRBJ2-2,TRBD1,TRBV7-6,NA,TGTGCCAGCAGCCCCTGGGACAGACCAAACACCGGGGAGCTGTTTTTT,CASSPWDRPNTGELFF
TRBJ2-7,TRBD1,TRBV7-9,NA,TGTGCCAGCAGCTTGGGACAGGGAGTCTCCGAGCAGTACTTC,CASSLGQGVSEQYF
TRBJ2-7,NA,TRBV7-2,NA,TGTGCCAGCAGCTTAGCGCTTCGCGCCGAGCAGTACTTC,CASSLALRAEQYF
TRBJ1-6,NA,TRBV7-2,few,TGTGCCAGCAGCTCGCTTGGTCCAAGCGGTTCACCCCTCCACTTT,CASSSLGPSGSPLHF
TRBJ1-5,NA,TRBV28,NA,TGTGCCAGCAGTTTAGGTTTGGAGCATCAGCCCCAGCATTTT,CASSLGLEHQPQHF
TRBJ2-1,TRBD1,TRBV10-3,NA,TGTGCCATCAGTGGACAGGGGGCCGCCAATGAGCAGTTCTTC,CAISGQGAANEQFF
TRBJ2-7,NA,TRBV29-1,NA,TGCAGCCCGCCGACTGCCTCCTACGAGCAGTACTTC,CSPPTASYEQYF
TRBJ1-5,TRBD1,TRBV29-1,NA,TGCAGCGCGGGAACAGGGGAGGACGGTCCCCAGCATTTT,CSAGTGEDGPQHF
TRBJ2-2,TRBD1,TRBV5-1,NA,TGCGCCAGCATCAGGACCGGGACAGGGAACACCGGGGAGCTGTTTTTT,CASIRTGTGNTGELFF
TRBJ1-3,TRBD1,TRBV6-5,NA,TGTGCCAGCAGTCAACAGGGGGCGACTGGAAACACCATATATTTT,CASSQQGATGNTIYF
TRBJ2-7,NA,TRBV10-2,NA,TGCGCCAGCAGCTCCTGGACAGCAAATTACGAGCAGTACTTC,CASSSWTANYEQYF